The 5 T cell receptor beta chains reported below all come from one sample, sequenced in a study of graft-versus-host responses after intestinal transplantation. The data were produced by immunoSEQ multiplex PCR, yet TCRdb's version contains in-frame clones alone and is incomplete. The sample consists of 40,000 or so clones, over 80% of them appearing once. Sequencing used PBMCs, obtained 1,000 to 1,300 days after transplant. These receptors were taken from a human patient who received an intestinal transplant, so some T cells may come from the graft donor.

The chain joins TRBV11-2 to TRBJ2-1; 14 positions agree with TRBD2. The length of the CDR3 is 20 residues. V lost 0 bases, J lost 2 bases, and 9 bases stayed unmatched. The germline V gene encodes CDR1 SGHAT and CDR2 FQNNGV. CDR3 nucleotide sequence: TGTGCCAGCAGCTTAGATCATCCGCCGGGACTAGCGGGAGCCTACAATGAGCAGTTCTTC. Translation gives CASSLDHPPGLAGAYNEQFF.

This sequence joins TRBV6-5 and TRBJ2-3; the match to TRBD1 covers 11 bases. From germline, CDR1 is MNHEY and CDR2 SVGAGI. The CDR3 is 16 amino acids. The J segment lost 4 bases and the V segment lost 2 bases, leaving 5 bases of the junction unmatched. Here the CDR3 reads CASSYQPGQGADTQYF. In DNA, the CDR3 is TGTGCCAGCAGTTACCAACCGGGACAGGGGGCAGATACGCAGTATTTT.

This clone turned up a few times. The chain is built from TRBV28 and TRBJ2-3, with D perhaps matching TRBD1 (6 bases). V shed 6 bases and J shed 0 bases, with 13 bases lying between them. This CDR3 comprises 15 residues. Germline-derived CDR1 and CDR2 are MDHEN and SYDVKM. The CDR3 DNA is TGTGCCAGCAGCCGCAGACAGGTTAGCACAGATACGCAGTATTTT. It codes for CASSRRQVSTDTQYF.

The CDR3 nucleotides are TGTGCCAGCAGGGGGGACAGGGAAATCTACGAGCAGTACTTC. Its protein product is CASRGDREIYEQYF. This chain uses TRBV6-1 with TRBJ2-7; 9 nucleotides line up with TRBD1. Germline-derived CDR1 and CDR2 are MNHNS and SASEGT. The CDR3 runs to 14 residues. The ends lost 6 bases at V and 3 bases at J; junction bases unmatched: 6.

The rearrangement links TRBV4-1 to TRBJ2-3, with D perhaps matching TRBD1 (6 bases). Germline V gene lookup returns CDR1 MGHRA and CDR2 YSYEKL. This CDR3 contains 18 residues. The V gene lost 3 bases and the J gene lost 4 bases, with 23 bases spanning the gap. CDR3 loop: CASSHPVEGERFPDTQYF. CDR3 nucleotides: TGCGCCAGCAGCCACCCCGTTGAGGGGGAAAGGTTTCCAGATACGCAGTATTTT.